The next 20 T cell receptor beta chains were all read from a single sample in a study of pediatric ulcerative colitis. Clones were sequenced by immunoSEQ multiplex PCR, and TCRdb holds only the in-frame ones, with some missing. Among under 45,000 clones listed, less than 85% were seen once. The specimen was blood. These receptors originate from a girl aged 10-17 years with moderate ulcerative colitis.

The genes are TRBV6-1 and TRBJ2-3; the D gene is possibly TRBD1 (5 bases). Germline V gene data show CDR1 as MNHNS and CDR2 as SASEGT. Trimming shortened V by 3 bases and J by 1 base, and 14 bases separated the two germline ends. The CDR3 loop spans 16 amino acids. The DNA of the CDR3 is TGTGCCAGCAGTGATCAGGGAAGGGTAGGCACAGATACGCAGTATTTT. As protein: CASSDQGRVGTDTQYF.

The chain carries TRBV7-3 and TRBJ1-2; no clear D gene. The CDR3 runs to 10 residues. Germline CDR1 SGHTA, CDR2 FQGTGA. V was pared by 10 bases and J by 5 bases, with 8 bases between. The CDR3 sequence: CAILPYGYTF. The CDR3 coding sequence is TGTGCCATTCTTCCGTATGGCTACACCTTC.

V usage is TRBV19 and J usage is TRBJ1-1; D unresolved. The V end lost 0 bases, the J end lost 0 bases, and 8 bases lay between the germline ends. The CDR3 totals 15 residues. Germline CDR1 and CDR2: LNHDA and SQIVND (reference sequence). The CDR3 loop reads CASSIDTKMNTEAFF. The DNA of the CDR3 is TGTGCCAGTAGTATAGACACCAAGATGAACACTGAAGCTTTCTTT. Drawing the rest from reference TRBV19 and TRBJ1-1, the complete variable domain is DGGITQSPKYLFRKEGQNVTLSCEQNLNHDAMYWYRQDPGQGLRLIYYSQIVNDFQKGDIAEGYSVSREKKESFPLTVTSAQKNPTAFYLCASSIDTKMNTEAFFGQGTRLTVV.

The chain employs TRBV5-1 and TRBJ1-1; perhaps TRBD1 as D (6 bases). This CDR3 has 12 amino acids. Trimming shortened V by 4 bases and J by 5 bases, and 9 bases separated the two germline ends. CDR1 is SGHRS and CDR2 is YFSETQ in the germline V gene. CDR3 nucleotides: TGCGCCAGCAGCATCAGGGGTACTGAAGCTTTCTTT. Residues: CASSIRGTEAFF.

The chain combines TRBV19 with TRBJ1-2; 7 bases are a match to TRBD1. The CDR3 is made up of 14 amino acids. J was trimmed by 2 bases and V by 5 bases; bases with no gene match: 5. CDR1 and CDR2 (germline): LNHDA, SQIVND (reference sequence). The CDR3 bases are TGTGCCAGTAGTCGACAGGGCCAAAACTATGGCTACACCTTC. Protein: CASSRQGQNYGYTF.

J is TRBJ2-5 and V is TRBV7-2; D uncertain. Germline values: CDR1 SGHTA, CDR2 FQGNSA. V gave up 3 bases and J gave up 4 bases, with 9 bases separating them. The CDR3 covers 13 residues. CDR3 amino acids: CASSFVIGETQYF. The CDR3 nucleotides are TGTGCCAGCAGCTTCGTAATCGGAGAGACCCAGTACTTC.

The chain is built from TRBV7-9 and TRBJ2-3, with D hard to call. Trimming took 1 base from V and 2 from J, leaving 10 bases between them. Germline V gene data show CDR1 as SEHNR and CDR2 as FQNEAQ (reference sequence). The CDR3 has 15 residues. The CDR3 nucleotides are TGTGCCAGCAGCTTAGTGCTCAGTCTCACAGATACGCAGTATTTT. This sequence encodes CASSLVLSLTDTQYF.

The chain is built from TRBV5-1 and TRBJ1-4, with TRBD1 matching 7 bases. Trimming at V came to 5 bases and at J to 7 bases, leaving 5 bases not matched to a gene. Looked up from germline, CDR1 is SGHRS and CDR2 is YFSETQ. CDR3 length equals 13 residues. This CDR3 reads CASRRTGAEKLFF. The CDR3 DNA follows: TGCGCCAGCAGACGTACAGGGGCTGAAAAACTGTTTTTT.

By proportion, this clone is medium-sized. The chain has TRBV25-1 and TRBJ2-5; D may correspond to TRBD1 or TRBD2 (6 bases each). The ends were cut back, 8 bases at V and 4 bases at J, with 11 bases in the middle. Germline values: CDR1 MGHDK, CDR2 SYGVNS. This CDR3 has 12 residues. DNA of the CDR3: TGTGCCAGCGAAGGGGGAGGAGAGACCCAGTACTTC. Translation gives CASEGGGETQYF.

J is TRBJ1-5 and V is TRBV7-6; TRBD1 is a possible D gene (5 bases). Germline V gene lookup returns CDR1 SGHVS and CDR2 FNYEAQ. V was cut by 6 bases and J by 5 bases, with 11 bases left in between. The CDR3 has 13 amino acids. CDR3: CASSDDSDQPQHF. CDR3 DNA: TGTGCCAGCAGTGACGACAGTGATCAGCCCCAGCATTTT.

DNA for the CDR3: TGCGCCAGCAGCTCCGTCCTAGCGGGAGACACAGATACGCAGTATTTT. This sequence encodes CASSSVLAGDTDTQYF. The rearrangement links TRBV5-1 to TRBJ2-3; 10 nucleotides agree with TRBD2. CDR3 length equals 16 residues. Unmatched junction bases numbered 6, after V lost 3 bases and J lost 2 bases. Germline CDR1 and CDR2: SGHRS and YFSETQ.

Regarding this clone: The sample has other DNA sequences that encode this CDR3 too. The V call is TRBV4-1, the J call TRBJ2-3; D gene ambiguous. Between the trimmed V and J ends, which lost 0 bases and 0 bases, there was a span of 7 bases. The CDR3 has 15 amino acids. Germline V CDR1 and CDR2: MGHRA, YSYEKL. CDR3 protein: CASSQEGGSTDTQYF. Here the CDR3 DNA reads TGCGCCAGCAGCCAAGAGGGCGGTAGCACAGATACGCAGTATTTT.

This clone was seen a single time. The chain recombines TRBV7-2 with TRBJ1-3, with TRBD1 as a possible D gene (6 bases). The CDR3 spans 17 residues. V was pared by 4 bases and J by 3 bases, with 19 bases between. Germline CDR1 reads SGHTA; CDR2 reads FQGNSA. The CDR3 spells CASSSTRGGPIGNTIYF. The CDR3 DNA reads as TGTGCCAGCAGCTCTACCCGGGGGGGGCCTATTGGAAACACCATATATTTT.

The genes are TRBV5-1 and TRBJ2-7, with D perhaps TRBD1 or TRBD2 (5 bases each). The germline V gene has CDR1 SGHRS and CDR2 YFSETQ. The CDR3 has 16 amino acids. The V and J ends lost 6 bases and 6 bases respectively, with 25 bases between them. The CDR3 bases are TGCGCCAGCACCCCAAGGACGGCCCCCGGGACGGGCGAGCAGTACTTC. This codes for CASTPRTAPGTGEQYF.

CDR3 nucleotides: TGTGCCAGCAGCTTAGATTACCCACCGCCCTACGAGCAGTACTTC. As protein: CASSLDYPPPYEQYF. The gene calls are TRBV11-2 and TRBJ2-7; no clear D gene. Trimming removed 0 bases from V and 2 bases from J, with 11 bases in between. Germline lookup yields CDR1 SGHAT and CDR2 FQNNGV. The CDR3 loop spans 15 amino acids.

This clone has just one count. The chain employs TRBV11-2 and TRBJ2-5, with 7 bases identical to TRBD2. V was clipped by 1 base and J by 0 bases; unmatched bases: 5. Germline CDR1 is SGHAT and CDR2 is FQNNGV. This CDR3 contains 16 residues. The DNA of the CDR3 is TGTGCCAGCAGCTTAGGGGCTAGCGGAAACCAAGAGACCCAGTACTTC. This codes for CASSLGASGNQETQYF.

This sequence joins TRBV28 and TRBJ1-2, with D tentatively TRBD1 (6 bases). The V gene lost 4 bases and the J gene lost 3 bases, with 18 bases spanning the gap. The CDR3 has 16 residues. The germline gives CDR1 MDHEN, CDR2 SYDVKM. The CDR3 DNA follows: TGTGCCAGCAGTTCCTTTCTAACCGACAGGTACTATGGCTACACCTTC. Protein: CASSSFLTDRYYGYTF.

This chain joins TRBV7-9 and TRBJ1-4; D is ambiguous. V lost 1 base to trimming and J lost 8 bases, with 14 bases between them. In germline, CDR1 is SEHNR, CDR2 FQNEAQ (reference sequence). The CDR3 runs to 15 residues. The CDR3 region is CASSLGVRREEKLFF. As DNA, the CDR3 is TGTGCCAGCAGCTTAGGGGTTCGGCGGGAGGAAAAACTGTTTTTT.

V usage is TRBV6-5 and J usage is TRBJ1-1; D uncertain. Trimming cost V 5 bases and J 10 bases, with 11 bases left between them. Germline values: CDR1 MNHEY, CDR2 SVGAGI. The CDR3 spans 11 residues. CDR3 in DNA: TGTGCCAGCAGTGAGGTCCTTGGAGCTTTCTTT. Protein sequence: CASSEVLGAFF.

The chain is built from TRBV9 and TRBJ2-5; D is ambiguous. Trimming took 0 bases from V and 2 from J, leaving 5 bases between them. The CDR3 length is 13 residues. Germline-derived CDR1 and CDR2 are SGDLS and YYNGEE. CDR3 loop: CASSVAGQETQYF. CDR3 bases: TGTGCCAGCAGCGTAGCTGGGCAAGAGACCCAGTACTTC.